The rows below give T cell receptor beta chains drawn from one sample of a study of vaccination effects on CD4 cells after COVID-19. Their specific antigens are unknown. This table comes from immunoSEQ multiplex PCR, and its TCRdb copy is limited to in-frame clones, with some not included. The table records more than 60,000 clones, around two thirds of them present only once. Source: CD4+ T cells from PBMCs cultured without peptide, taken after COVID-19 vaccination. Receptors were obtained from a human donor who received a COVID-19 vaccine. CDR3s include the opening cysteine and the closing phenylalanine or tryptophan. For some rows the clone size is stated as once, few or many, or as a class when expanded; others skip it.

clone size,V gene,CDR3 length,CDR3 protein
-,TRBV12-3/TRBV12-4,13,CASRERNTGELFF
few,TRBV2,13,CASSGTGKTEAFF
few,TRBV6-1,13,CASSEAYNQPQHF
-,TRBV5-1,16,CASKLAYRGLNTEAFF
-,TRBV5-1,13,CASSFGVLETQYF
-,TRBV18,16,CASSPSSGGATDTQYF
-,TRBV5-1,15,CASSFNRGGTDTQYF
once,TRBV6-6,15,CASSWGHLSGNTIYF
-,TRBV28,14,CASRSGLGNEKLFF
-,TRBV18,15,CASSPPPTGVETQYF
few,TRBV15,13,CATSGRSNTEAFF
-,TRBV5-5,14,CASSLTGSVEKLFF
-,TRBV9,15,CASSASGAGIGELFF
-,TRBV5-1,13,CASSRQGNTEAFF
-,TRBV9,14,CASSLGPGTDTQYF
-,TRBV7-2,15,CASSLQSGPQETQYF
-,TRBV29-1,13,CSVDRAGFTEAFF
once,TRBV19,15,CASSVKTGGSNIQYF
-,TRBV4-2,14,CASSQVDRAGGYTF
-,TRBV11-2,15,CASRIRGGSYNEQFF
once,TRBV5-1,14,CASSFGATEETQYF
-,TRBV4-3,15,CASSQGWGLLKPQHF
-,TRBV19,17,CASKGRDTSPGANVLTF
-,TRBV18,11,CASSLDREAFF
-,TRBV5-1,14,CASSLGGVWTEAFF
-,TRBV2,13,CASRTRDRERLFF
-,TRBV2,14,CASTMGQTNYGYTF
once,TRBV9,15,CASSVGTGWGEKLFF
few,TRBV14,12,CASSHGSQPQHF
few,TRBV5-5,17,CASSSPPGHPSGNTIYF
-,TRBV14,17,CASSQDPGGGTRNIQYF
-,TRBV9,15,CASSVGQGWNQPQHF
-,TRBV29-1,16,CSVERGLAGGVYTQYF
-,TRBV7-3,15,CASSRLGQDKETQYF
once,TRBV6-5,14,CASRSSGGTETQYF
few,TRBV3-1/TRBV3-2,12,CASSPSGNTIYF
-,TRBV9,17,CASSPKPGQGGTDTQYF
-,TRBV7-2,15,CASSLAPDQNTEAFF
-,TRBV3-1/TRBV3-2,16,CASSLKRRGMNSPLHF
-,TRBV6-1,16,CASSQAGLTNTGELFF
-,TRBV28,14,CASRHGGTYNEQFF
-,TRBV7-3,15,CASSLGQGTTDTQYF
-,TRBV9,14,CASSVVSNTGELFF
-,TRBV6-5,15,CASSTADRVWETQYF
once,TRBV3-1/TRBV3-2,16,CASSQENRGPTGELFF
-,TRBV2,12,CATGGLSETQYF
-,TRBV5-1,15,CASSPVAGGDYGYTF
once,TRBV5-1,13,CASSSGGSQPQHF
-,TRBV5-1,16,CASSLGWTVEADTQYF
once,TRBV9,14,CASSVEGGQETQYF
-,TRBV6-5,15,CASSTGRGTYNEQFF
once,TRBV3-1/TRBV3-2,13,CASSQSRSREQFF
-,TRBV4-1,14,CASSQPEGQETQYF